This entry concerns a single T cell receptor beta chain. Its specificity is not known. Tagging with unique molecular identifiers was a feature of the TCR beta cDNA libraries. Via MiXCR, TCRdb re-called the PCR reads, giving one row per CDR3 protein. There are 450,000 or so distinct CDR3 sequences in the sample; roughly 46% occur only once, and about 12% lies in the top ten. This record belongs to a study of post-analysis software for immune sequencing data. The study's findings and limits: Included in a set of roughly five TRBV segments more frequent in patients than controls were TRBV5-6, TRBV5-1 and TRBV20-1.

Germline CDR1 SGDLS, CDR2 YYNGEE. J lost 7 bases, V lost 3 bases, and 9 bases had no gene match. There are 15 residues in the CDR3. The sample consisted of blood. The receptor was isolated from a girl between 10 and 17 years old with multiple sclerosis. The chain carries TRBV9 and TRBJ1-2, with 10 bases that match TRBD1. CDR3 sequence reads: CASSGGQGDFRGYTF. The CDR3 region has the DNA TGTGCCAGCAGCGGCGGACAGGGGGATTTTCGTGGCTACACCTTC. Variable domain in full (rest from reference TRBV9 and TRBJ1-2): DSGVTQTPKHLITATGQRVTLRCSPRSGDLSVYWYQQSLDQGLQFLIQYYNGEERAKGNILERFSAQQFPDLHSELNLSSLELGDSALYFCASSGGQGDFRGYTFGSGTRLTVV.